Presented here are 29 T cell receptor beta chains from one specimen sequenced in a study of T cell responses to AZD1222 COVID-19 vaccine. Data came from immunoSEQ multiplex PCR; TCRdb stores just in-frame clones and leaves some out. The profile shows 90,000 to 110,000 clones, around nine tenths of them singletons. Specimen: peripheral blood, collected on day 0 of AZD1222 vaccination. Every receptor here comes from an adult in good health.

The chain has TRBV7-8 and TRBJ2-3; D gene unclear. Trimming cost V 5 bases and J 8 bases, with 11 bases left between them. Germline CDR1 reads SGHVS; CDR2 reads FQNEAQ. The CDR3 loop spans 12 amino acids. Here the CDR3 DNA reads TGTGCCAGCAGCCCCAGACTGGTTACGCAGTATTTT. It yields the protein CASSPRLVTQYF.

This chain connects TRBV7-2 to TRBJ1-5; 10 nucleotides match TRBD1. Germline V gene lookup returns CDR1 SGHTA and CDR2 FQGNSA. The trim removed 3 bases at V and 5 bases at J, leaving 13 bases unmatched. This CDR3 has 18 residues. DNA of the CDR3: TGTGCCAGCAGCTTCTCCGGGACAGGGGAATACCCACATCAGCCCCAGCATTTT. It yields the protein CASSFSGTGEYPHQPQHF. The whole variable domain, filled in from reference TRBV7-2 and TRBJ1-5, reads GAGVSQSPSNKVTEKGKDVELRCDPISGHTALYWYRQSLGQGLEFLIYFQGNSAPDKSGLPSDRFSAERTGGSVSTLTIQRTQQEDSAVYLCASSFSGTGEYPHQPQHFGDGTRLSIL.

The V call is TRBV18, the J call TRBJ1-5; D call uncertain. Germline loops: CDR1 KGHSH, CDR2 LQKENI. Trimming shortened V by 3 bases and J by 5 bases, and 8 bases separated the two germline ends. This CDR3 region has 13 residues. The CDR3 sequence: CASSPSLDQPQHF. For the CDR3, the DNA is TGTGCCAGCTCACCTAGCCTGGATCAGCCCCAGCATTTT.

This clone was seen a handful of times. The V gene is TRBV14, the J gene TRBJ2-6; D ambiguous. Germline values: CDR1 SGHDN, CDR2 FVKESK. The CDR3 contains 19 residues. V was clipped by 4 bases and J by 0 bases, with 19 bases between them. CDR3 sequence: CASSPRRFRTISGANVLTF. The CDR3 DNA is TGTGCCAGCAGCCCCCGCCGTTTCCGGACCATCTCTGGGGCCAACGTCCTGACTTTC. The full variable domain, its missing parts supplied by reference TRBV14 and TRBJ2-6, is EAGVTQFPSHSVIEKGQTVTLRCDPISGHDNLYWYRRVMGKEIKFLLHFVKESKQDESGMPNNRFLAERTGGTYSTLKVQPAELEDSGVYFCASSPRRFRTISGANVLTFGAGSRLTVL.

The gene calls are TRBV27 and TRBJ1-5; TRBD1 aligns across 7 bases. Germline CDR1 reads MNHEY; CDR2 reads SMNVEV (reference sequence). Trimming removed 5 bases from V and 0 bases from J; junction bases left unmatched: 4. The CDR3 consists of 15 residues. The CDR3 DNA follows: TGTGCCAGCAGTCCAGACAGGGTTAGCAATCAGCCCCAGCATTTT. It is translated as CASSPDRVSNQPQHF.

This sequence joins TRBV18 and TRBJ2-3; D possibly corresponds to TRBD1 (6 bases). Germline values: CDR1 KGHSH, CDR2 LQKENI. The ends were cut back, 4 bases at V and 2 bases at J, with 13 bases in the middle. The CDR3 sequence is 15 residues long. The CDR3: CASSLTGYSTDTQYF. The CDR3 DNA sequence: TGTGCCAGCTCACTTACAGGGTACTCCACAGATACGCAGTATTTT.

The chain has TRBV30 and TRBJ1-1; possible D gene TRBD1, 6 bases. V was clipped by 5 bases and J by 7 bases, with 20 bases between them. CDR3 length: 14 residues. Germline values: CDR1 GTSNPN, CDR2 SVGIG (reference sequence). CDR3 sequence (DNA): TGTGCCTGGGGGGGCTATGGAGGGAACGGTGAAGCTTTCTTT. Protein product: CAWGGYGGNGEAFF.

This clone was picked up a small number of times. J is TRBJ1-2 and V is TRBV4-1; D may be TRBD1 (5 bases). The CDR3 contains 14 residues. V lost 4 bases to trimming and J lost 4 bases, with 13 bases between them. Germline V gene sequence: CDR1 MGHRA, CDR2 YSYEKL. In DNA, the CDR3 is TGCGCCAGCAGCCCGCCTACAGGAGTCTATGGCTACACCTTC. This translates into CASSPPTGVYGYTF.

J is TRBJ2-7 and V is TRBV29-1; TRBD2 matches at 8 bases. Germline CDR1 is SQVTM and CDR2 is ANQGSEA. V shed 4 bases and J 3 bases; nucleotides not matched to a gene: 8. This CDR3 has 14 residues. The CDR3 loop is CSVVAGRARYEQYF. The CDR3 DNA follows: TGCAGCGTTGTGGCCGGGAGGGCCCGCTACGAGCAGTACTTC.

This chain joins TRBV10-2 and TRBJ2-3; maybe TRBD2 (6 bases). CDR3 size: 13 residues. The germline CDR1 and CDR2 sequences are WSHSY and SAAADI. V gave up 7 bases and J gave up 2 bases, with 10 bases separating them. The CDR3 nucleotides are TGCGCCAGCACAGGGAGGTTCACAGATACGCAGTATTTT. This codes for CASTGRFTDTQYF.

The chain is built from TRBV18 and TRBJ1-1, with D possibly matching TRBD1 (6 bases). With 2 bases removed from V and 7 bases from J, the gap between germline ends came to 23 bases. The CDR3 runs 17 residues. The germline CDR1 and CDR2 sequences are KGHSH and LQKENI. In DNA form, the CDR3 reads TGTGCCAGCTCACCAGGGTTCTTTGGGGGCGACACCTTTGAAGCTTTCTTT. This encodes CASSPGFFGGDTFEAFF.

V gene TRBV5-1 combines with J gene TRBJ2-7, with 9 positions matching TRBD1. Germline CDR1 and CDR2: SGHRS and YFSETQ. The V gene end was trimmed by 9 bases and the J gene end by 3 bases; junction bases not matched to a gene: 10. This CDR3 contains 14 residues. CDR3 protein: CATTDGTGNYEQYF. Written as DNA, the CDR3 is TGCGCCACCACCGATGGGACAGGGAACTACGAGCAGTACTTC.

This clone was seen more than once but under ten times. The chain combines TRBV6-5 with TRBJ2-1, with D possibly TRBD1 on 6 matching bases. This CDR3 comprises 15 residues. Trimming shortened V by 6 bases and J by 6 bases, and 18 bases separated the two germline ends. Germline V gene data show CDR1 as MNHEY and CDR2 as SVGAGI. CDR3 residues: CASSAAQGVGNEQFF. The CDR3 DNA follows: TGTGCCAGCAGCGCCGCACAGGGAGTGGGCAATGAGCAGTTCTTC.

As DNA, the CDR3 is TGTGCCAGCAGCCGGATCCCAACGGGCACAGATACGCAGTATTTT. Protein product: CASSRIPTGTDTQYF. The rearrangement uses TRBV3-1 (or the pseudogene TRBV3-2) and TRBJ2-3; D gene unclear. V lost 4 bases and J lost 1, with 12 bases in between. The germline CDR1 and CDR2 sequences are LGHDT and YNNKEL (reference sequence). The CDR3 is made up of 15 amino acids.

This sequence joins TRBV7-2 and TRBJ1-6; D gene uncertain. Germline values: CDR1 SGHTA, CDR2 FQGNSA. V shed 2 bases and J shed 2 bases, with 7 bases lying between them. The CDR3 runs to 15 residues. The CDR3 loop reads CASSLPGAYNSPLHF. CDR3 DNA sequence: TGTGCCAGCAGCTTACCCGGCGCCTATAATTCACCCCTCCACTTT.

DNA for the CDR3: TGCGCCAGCAGCTTGGAGGGACTAGGGCACCAAGAGACCCAGTACTTC. Its protein is CASSLEGLGHQETQYF. The chain combines TRBV5-1 with TRBJ2-5; the match to TRBD2 covers 8 bases. The ends lost 0 bases at V and 0 bases at J; junction bases unmatched: 4. Germline V gives CDR1 SGHRS, CDR2 YFSETQ. This CDR3 has 16 residues.

This rearrangement joins TRBV4-3 to TRBJ2-1; 9 bases are a match to TRBD1. The CDR3 covers 13 residues. Per the germline V gene, CDR1 is LGHNA and CDR2 is YSLEER. The V gene end was trimmed by 0 bases and the J gene end by 15 bases; junction bases not matched to a gene: 6. In DNA form, the CDR3 reads TGCGCCAGCAGCCAAGAAAGAGGGACAGGGTTGTTCTTC. It translates to CASSQERGTGLFF.

This sequence joins TRBV7-9 and TRBJ1-4; 9 nucleotides agree with TRBD1. V trimming: 6 bases; J trimming: 7 bases; junction bases outside the gene matches: 6. CDR3 size: 14 residues. The V gene's germline CDR1 is SEHNR and CDR2 FQNEAQ (reference sequence). Here the CDR3 reads CASRWDRAGEKLFF. The CDR3 bases are TGTGCCAGCAGATGGGACAGGGCGGGTGAAAAACTGTTTTTT.

The V gene is TRBV5-1, the J gene TRBJ2-7, with D hard to call. The CDR3 length is 15 residues. The germline V gene has CDR1 SGHRS and CDR2 YFSETQ. V was pared by 0 bases and J by 1 base, with 11 bases between. DNA of the CDR3: TGCGCCAGCAGCTTGGGGGCAGACCAATCCTACGAGCAGTACTTC. The encoded protein is CASSLGADQSYEQYF.

This chain uses TRBV6-5 with TRBJ2-3, with D hard to call. V lost 1 base and J 0 bases, leaving 8 bases between the germline ends. The CDR3 consists of 15 residues. Germline lookup yields CDR1 MNHEY and CDR2 SVGAGI. The CDR3 spells CASSYLRGSTDTQYF. In DNA form, the CDR3 reads TGTGCCAGCAGTTACTTACGTGGCAGCACAGATACGCAGTATTTT.

This clone has only one observation. This rearrangement joins TRBV5-3 to TRBJ1-1, with D unclear. TRBV5-3 is reported as an ORF; its role is uncertain. CDR3 length: 15 residues. V dropped 2 bases and J dropped 1 base, with 12 bases sitting between them. Written as DNA, the CDR3 is TGTGCCAGAAGCTTTGGGATGGCAGAGAACACTGAAGCTTTCTTT. Residues: CARSFGMAENTEAFF.

The chain links TRBV5-8 to TRBJ1-2; TRBD1 aligns across 7 bases. V lost 4 bases, J lost 4 bases, and 4 bases stayed unmatched. The CDR3 has 13 amino acids. Germline assignment: CDR1 SGHTS and CDR2 YDEGEE. CDR3 nucleotide sequence: TGTGCCAGCAGCAGGGGACAGCGCTATGGCTACACCTTC. This translates into CASSRGQRYGYTF.

The genes are TRBV10-3 and TRBJ1-3; D gene ambiguous. V gave up 5 bases and J gave up 4 bases, with 6 bases separating them. Looked up from germline, CDR1 is ENHRY and CDR2 is SYGVKD. The CDR3 contains 12 residues. The CDR3 sequence: CAISREGNTIYF. The DNA for the CDR3 is TGTGCCATCAGTCGAGAGGGAAACACCATATATTTT.

This chain uses TRBV6-5 with TRBJ1-1; TRBD1 agrees at 9 bases. The CDR3 covers 13 residues. Germline loops: CDR1 MNHEY, CDR2 SVGAGI. The J segment lost 5 bases and the V segment lost 5 bases, leaving 3 bases of the junction unmatched. CDR3: CASSTQGATEAFF. The CDR3 DNA sequence: TGTGCCAGCAGTACACAGGGGGCGACTGAAGCTTTCTTT.

The chain links TRBV19 to TRBJ2-4, with 10 bases fitting TRBD2. The CDR3 consists of 17 residues. From germline, CDR1 is LNHDA and CDR2 SQIVND (reference sequence). Trimming at V came to 6 bases and at J to 0 bases, leaving 8 bases not matched to a gene. Here the CDR3 reads CASSPMIAGGAKNIQYF. The CDR3 DNA reads TGTGCCAGTAGCCCTATGATAGCGGGAGGAGCCAAAAACATTCAGTACTTC.

The chain recombines TRBV7-8 with TRBJ1-5, with D perhaps TRBD1 (5 bases). The germline V gene encodes CDR1 SGHVS and CDR2 FQNEAQ. V shed 4 bases and J shed 2 bases, with 18 bases lying between them. The CDR3 contains 17 residues. CDR3 nucleotide sequence: TGTGCCAGCAGCTACCGGTCAGGGCAGCCTGGCAATCAGCCCCAGCATTTT. Amino acids: CASSYRSGQPGNQPQHF.

The chain combines TRBV19 with TRBJ1-5; D unclear. The CDR3 extends over 13 amino acids. Per germline, CDR1 LNHDA and CDR2 SQIVND (reference sequence). The ends were cut back, 0 bases at V and 7 bases at J, with 7 bases in the middle. The CDR3 region has the DNA TGTGCCAGTAGTATAGATCTGGACCAGCCCCAGCATTTT. Translated: CASSIDLDQPQHF.

The chain is built from TRBV5-1 and TRBJ2-7, with D uncertain. Germline V gene data show CDR1 as SGHRS and CDR2 as YFSETQ. V lost 4 bases, J lost 0 bases, and 14 bases lay in between. The CDR3 loop spans 15 amino acids. The CDR3 is CASSPDVSSSYEQYF. The CDR3 coding sequence is TGCGCCAGCAGCCCGGACGTCTCCTCCTCCTACGAGCAGTACTTC.

The V and J genes are TRBV19 and TRBJ1-4; 7 nucleotides agree with TRBD1. With 6 bases clipped from V and 7 bases from J, the junction kept 11 bases outside the gene matches. CDR1 is LNHDA and CDR2 is SQIVND in the germline V gene (reference sequence). The CDR3 has 15 residues. CDR3 amino acids: CASSPRGREGEKLFF. CDR3 in DNA: TGTGCCAGTAGCCCTAGGGGGCGAGAGGGTGAAAAACTGTTTTTT.